This is a list of T cell receptor beta chains from one sample in a study of radiation and T cells in renal cell carcinoma. Libraries were prepared by immunoSEQ multiplex PCR; TCRdb keeps only in-frame clonotypes and omits some of them. The data contain around 130,000 clones, 88% of them singletons. The material was blood, obtained from a patient whose treatment included radiotherapy and nephrectomy. These receptors originate from a woman in her seventies with renal cell carcinoma. Each CDR3 is given with its conserved first and last residue. D genes are given only for firm matches. A row's size may be missing; if present it is once, few, many or a size class.

>TRBD1|TRBJ1-6|TRBV4-1|.
CASSQTGVTSPLHF
TGCGCCAGCAGCCAGACAGGGGTTACTTCACCCCTCCACTTT
>.|TRBJ2-1|TRBV7-2|few
CASTLNFAEQFF
TGTGCCAGCACCCTGAATTTTGCTGAGCAGTTCTTC
>.|TRBJ1-6|TRBV6-4|.
CASKNGGSYNSPLHF
TGTGCCAGCAAAAACGGGGGATCTTATAATTCACCCCTCCACTTT
>.|TRBJ2-7|TRBV28|.
CASSLGLTYEQYF
TGTGCCAGCAGTTTAGGGCTTACCTACGAGCAGTACTTC
>TRBD1|TRBJ1-6|TRBV5-1|once
CASSLQSTGGGSPLHF
TGCGCCAGCAGCCTACAATCGACAGGGGGCGGTTCACCCCTCCACTTT
>.|TRBJ2-5|TRBV7-9|.
CASSLGQDMYQETQYF
TGTGCCAGCAGCTTAGGGCAGGACATGTACCAAGAGACCCAGTACTTC
>.|TRBJ2-1|TRBV19|.
CASKSLGQNNEQFF
TGTGCCAGTAAGTCCCTGGGGCAGAACAATGAGCAGTTCTTC
>TRBD2|TRBJ2-5|TRBV7-2|once
CASSFPRDYKDF
TGTGCCAGCAGCTTCCCCCGGGACTATAAGGACTTC
>.|TRBJ2-7|TRBV28|.
CASSLVGYEQYF
TGTGCCAGCAGTTTAGTAGGCTACGAGCAGTACTTC
>.|TRBJ1-2|TRBV2|.
CASGRRGDYGYTF
TGTGCCAGCGGTCGGCGGGGGGACTATGGCTACACCTTC
>.|TRBJ2-5|TRBV7-2|.
CASSLSGTMKETQYF
TGTGCCAGCAGCTTATCCGGGACGATGAAAGAGACCCAGTACTTC
>.|TRBJ2-3|TRBV29-1|.
CSVVNSHTDTQYF
TGCAGCGTTGTTAACAGCCACACAGATACGCAGTATTTT
>.|TRBJ1-1|TRBV7-2|.
CASSPLKKGNTEAFF
TGTGCCAGCAGCCCTCTAAAAAAAGGGAACACTGAAGCTTTCTTT
>TRBD1|TRBJ2-7|TRBV19|.
CASSLDDRGSYEQYF
TGTGCCAGTAGCCTGGATGACAGGGGCTCCTACGAGCAGTACTTC
>.|TRBJ1-3|TRBV7-9|.
CASSRVISGNTIYF
TGTGCCAGCAGTCGGGTTATCTCTGGAAACACCATATATTTT
>.|TRBJ2-1|TRBV4-3|.
CASSQGRDWNEQFF
TGCGCCAGCAGCCAAGGGCGAGATTGGAATGAGCAGTTCTTC
>.|TRBJ2-1|TRBV5-4|.
CASSSEGGSYNEQFF
TGTGCCAGCAGCTCGGAGGGGGGCTCCTACAATGAGCAGTTCTTC
>TRBD1|TRBJ1-1|TRBV29-1|few
CSGLMGQLNTEAFF
TGCAGCGGTCTGATGGGACAGCTGAACACTGAAGCTTTCTTT
>.|TRBJ1-6|TRBV27|.
CASTLGLSGTYNSPLHF
TGTGCCAGCACCCTGGGACTATCAGGAACCTATAATTCACCCCTCCACTTT
>.|TRBJ1-5|TRBV4-2|.
CASSPAGGDQPQHF
TGTGCCAGCAGCCCCGCGGGAGGGGATCAGCCCCAGCATTTT
>TRBD1|TRBJ1-4|TRBV19|.
CASSNPGQGYEKLFF
TGTGCCAGTAGTAACCCCGGACAGGGGTACGAAAAACTGTTTTTT
>TRBD1|TRBJ2-2|TRBV7-8|.
CASTRGTDTGELFF
TGTGCCAGCACCAGGGGGACCGACACCGGGGAGCTGTTTTTT
>.|TRBJ1-2|TRBV25-1|few
CASSEPGDGYTF
TGTGCCAGCAGTGAACCGGGGGATGGCTACACCTTC
>.|TRBJ1-1|TRBV2|.
CASSDDIVGAFF
TGTGCCAGCAGTGACGACATAGTGGGAGCTTTCTTT